The rows below give T cell receptor beta chains drawn from one sample of a study of T cell responses to AZD1222 COVID-19 vaccine. Sequencing was performed with immunoSEQ multiplex PCR; in TCRdb, only in-frame clones are kept and a portion is missing. The sample contains about 73,000 clones, nearly 90% of which appear only once. The input for sequencing was peripheral blood, taken 28 days after the second AZD1222 dose. The source of these receptors is an adult who received the AZD1222 COVID-19 vaccine. Both conserved end residues are part of each CDR3. Fields, in order: D gene, J gene, clone size, V gene, CDR3 protein, CDR3 DNA. D genes are given only for firm matches. The size of a clone is reported for some rows only, either as once, few or many, or as a class for expanded clones.

>TRBD1|TRBJ1-1|.|TRBV5-1
CASSPDRDAEAFF
TGCGCCAGCAGCCCGGACAGGGACGCTGAAGCTTTCTTT
>TRBD2|TRBJ2-1|.|TRBV7-6
CASSPTSGNEQFF
TGTGCCAGCAGCCCGACTAGCGGGAATGAGCAGTTCTTC
>.|TRBJ2-6|.|TRBV7-9
CASSPRRGAGANVLTF
TGTGCCAGCAGCCCCCGGCGGGGAGCTGGGGCCAACGTCCTGACTTTC
>TRBD1|TRBJ1-3|.|TRBV5-1
CASSSGTATSGNTIYF
TGCGCCAGCAGCTCCGGGACAGCGACCTCTGGAAACACCATATATTTT
>.|TRBJ2-7|.|TRBV24-1
CATSDYLAPYEQYF
TGTGCCACCAGTGACTACCTAGCGCCCTACGAGCAGTACTTC
>.|TRBJ2-7|.|TRBV14
CASSQTRQAFSYEQYF
TGTGCCAGCAGCCAAACCCGACAGGCCTTCTCCTACGAGCAGTACTTC
>TRBD1|TRBJ1-6|.|TRBV14
CASSPGQGISSPLHF
TGTGCCAGCAGCCCGGGACAGGGTATAAGTTCACCCCTCCACTTT
>.|TRBJ1-5|.|TRBV7-3
CASSPGRNQPQHF
TGTGCCAGCAGCCCCGGACGGAATCAGCCCCAGCATTTT
>TRBD1|TRBJ2-7|.|TRBV4-1
CASSQLRQGWYEQYF
TGCGCCAGCAGCCAACTTCGACAGGGGTGGTACGAGCAGTACTTC
>.|TRBJ2-3|.|TRBV7-9
CASSPRGAGSTDTQYF
TGTGCCAGCAGCCCACGGGGGGCTGGTAGCACAGATACGCAGTATTTT
>.|TRBJ2-2|.|TRBV7-6
CASSLIGQGGTGELFF
TGTGCCAGCAGCTTAATAGGGCAGGGGGGAACCGGGGAGCTGTTTTTT
>TRBD1|TRBJ2-3|.|TRBV24-1
CATRDSASPVTDTQYF
TGTGCCACCCGGGACAGCGCCTCACCGGTCACAGATACGCAGTATTTT
>TRBD1|TRBJ1-1|.|TRBV5-6
CASSLGQGKWDTEAFF
TGTGCCAGCAGCTTGGGACAGGGCAAATGGGACACTGAAGCTTTCTTT
>.|TRBJ2-2|.|TRBV18
CASSPKSTGELFF
TGTGCCAGCTCACCGAAAAGCACCGGGGAGCTGTTTTTT
>TRBD1|TRBJ1-2|.|TRBV6-5
CASSLPGTGGGGYTF
TGTGCCAGCAGTCTACCCGGGACAGGGGGTGGAGGCTACACCTTC
>TRBD2|TRBJ2-1|.|TRBV9
CASSVRLAVNEQFF
TGTGCCAGCAGCGTCCGACTAGCGGTCAATGAGCAGTTCTTC
>TRBD1|TRBJ1-1|.|TRBV19
CASSRGTVENTEAFF
TGTGCCAGCAGTAGAGGGACAGTCGAGAACACTGAAGCTTTCTTT
>TRBD1|TRBJ1-2|.|TRBV30
CARDRGYGYTF
TGTGCCCGGGACAGGGGTTATGGCTACACCTTC
>.|TRBJ1-1|once|TRBV30
CAWSGEMNTEAFF
TGTGCCTGGAGTGGGGAGATGAACACTGAAGCTTTCTTT
>TRBD1|TRBJ2-4|.|TRBV18
CASSRDRGGNIQYF
TGTGCCAGCTCAAGAGACAGGGGGGGAAACATTCAGTACTTC
>.|TRBJ1-2|.|TRBV14
CASSPLVANYGYTF
TGTGCCAGCAGCCCGCTAGTGGCTAACTATGGCTACACCTTC
>.|TRBJ2-6|.|TRBV5-1
CASSLVVRMSSGANVLTF
TGCGCCAGCAGCTTGGTTGTCAGGATGAGCTCTGGGGCCAACGTCCTGACTTTC
>TRBD1|TRBJ2-7|.|TRBV7-9
CASSFTGTAYEQYF
TGTGCCAGCAGCTTCACCGGGACAGCCTACGAGCAGTACTTC
>.|TRBJ1-3|.|TRBV7-2
CASSLQGDISGNTIYF
TGTGCCAGCAGCTTACAAGGGGACATCTCTGGAAACACCATATATTTT
>.|TRBJ2-2|.|TRBV5-1
CASSLDRQLGELFF
TGCGCCAGCAGCTTGGACAGGCAGTTGGGGGAGCTGTTTTTT
>.|TRBJ1-1|.|TRBV27
CASARSVLNTEAFF
TGTGCCTCTGCCCGGTCTGTTTTGAACACTGAAGCTTTCTTT